This T cell receptor (beta chain) was found in a study of cytomegalovirus exposure and HLA in healthy donors. Overall study context: Assignment to the Caucasian-associated ancestry cluster applied to approximately 80% of the roughly 400 genotyped donors.

Primers included in the PCR were 60 Vbeta and 13 Jbeta primers. The repertoire was sequenced with immunoSEQ multiplex PCR; TCRdb's copy has only in-frame clones and lacks some. The sample lists more than 150,000 clones, roughly 80% seen once, with approximately 3.8% in the top ten. Germline V lookup: CDR1 SQVTM, CDR2 ANQGSEA. This CDR3 is built from 12 residues. As regards this clone: Antigen specificity is unknown.

Points from the study as a whole: Among TCR sequences, most were rare, though some public TCRs appeared in many donors. Researchers counted around 180 TCR beta chains as cytomegalovirus-associated. There were a few CMV-associated chains whose specificity for CMV antigens was confirmed in vitro.

The chain carries TRBV29-1 and TRBJ1-4; 7 bases align to TRBD1. The clonotype comes from a man aged 50-59 years in good health and CMV-seronegative. The sample consisted of PBMCs. Written as DNA, the CDR3 is TGCAGTGCCCTGACAGGGAATGAAAAACTGTTTTTT. It yields the protein CSALTGNEKLFF.